The 26 T cell receptor beta chains in this list originate from one sample, sequenced in a study of T cell changes during pregnancy in multiple sclerosis. Assay used: immunoSEQ multiplex PCR; TCRdb lists only in-frame clones, some missing. The top ten clones hold more than 2% of a sample with some 93,000 clones, about 92% of them seen once. Material: peripheral blood, obtained after pregnancy. These receptor sequences come from a female donor with multiple sclerosis, enrolled in a pregnancy study.

The DNA of the CDR3 is TGTGCCAGCAGCCAAGGATCAGGGGACTATGGCTACACCTTC. Its translation: CASSQGSGDYGYTF. The chain recombines TRBV4-2 with TRBJ1-2; D is possibly TRBD1 (6 bases). The germline CDR1 and CDR2 sequences are LGHNA and YNFKEQ. The CDR3 spans 14 residues. V was cut by 1 base and J by 3 bases, with 9 bases left in between.

The chain couples TRBV28 to TRBJ2-1, with a tentative D call TRBD2 (6 bases). Germline loops: CDR1 MDHEN, CDR2 SYDVKM. V shed 3 bases and J shed 13 bases, with 13 bases lying between them. The CDR3 totals 12 residues. CDR3 in amino acids: CASSFSMREQFF. The CDR3 region has the DNA TGTGCCAGCAGTTTCTCAATGCGGGAACAGTTCTTC.

V usage is TRBV5-6 and J usage is TRBJ2-5; D is possibly TRBD2 (6 bases). This CDR3 is 17 amino acids long. Germline values: CDR1 SGHDT, CDR2 YYEEEE. Trimming left V 5 bases short and J 2 bases short, with 22 bases between. This CDR3 is CASSFLGTLGGQETQYF. DNA of the CDR3: TGTGCCAGCAGTTTTCTGGGGACTCTTGGGGGACAAGAGACCCAGTACTTC.

The CDR3 nucleotides read TGTGCCAGCAGTGGGCGTCAGGGCACAGATACGCAGTATTTT. This gives the protein CASSGRQGTDTQYF. The V gene is TRBV2, the J gene TRBJ2-3, with D unclear. CDR1 and CDR2 (germline): SNHLY, FYNNEI. The CDR3 is 14 amino acids. V was cut by 4 bases and J by 1 base, with 9 bases left in between.

The chain employs TRBV5-1 and TRBJ2-1; 9 nucleotides match TRBD2. This CDR3 contains 16 residues. Germline CDR1 and CDR2: SGHRS and YFSETQ. The J segment lost 7 bases and the V segment lost 0 bases, leaving 8 bases of the junction unmatched. CDR3 sequence (DNA): TGCGCCAGCAGCTTGGTGGTAGCGGGAGTGGGGAATGAGCAGTTCTTC. The encoded protein is CASSLVVAGVGNEQFF.

The rearrangement uses TRBV10-3 and TRBJ2-4, with 16 bases identical to TRBD2. The germline CDR1 and CDR2 sequences are ENHRY and SYGVKD. The V and J ends lost 4 bases and 13 bases, in that order; junction bases with no gene match: 7. CDR3 size: 15 residues. CDR3: CAISAMGLAGGVQYF. The CDR3 coding sequence is TGTGCCATCAGTGCTATGGGACTAGCGGGAGGGGTACAGTACTTC.

The chain links TRBV6-5 to TRBJ2-7; TRBD2 matches 7 bases. V shed 0 bases, J shed 2 bases, and the junction held 4 bases outside the gene matches. The germline gives CDR1 MNHEY, CDR2 SVGAGI. This CDR3 comprises 15 residues. DNA for the CDR3: TGTGCCAGCAGTTACTCTCTAGCGGCGCCCTACGAGCAGTACTTC. Amino acids: CASSYSLAAPYEQYF.

The chain joins TRBV7-9 to TRBJ1-1; D not resolved. The V gene's germline CDR1 is SEHNR and CDR2 FQNEAQ (reference sequence). The ends were cut back, 5 bases at V and 11 bases at J, with 21 bases in the middle. The CDR3 is made up of 14 amino acids. The DNA of the CDR3 is TGTGCCAGCAGCAACAAAAGAAATCACGCGGGGGCTTTCTTT. This gives the protein CASSNKRNHAGAFF. Using reference TRBV7-9 and TRBJ1-1 for the parts outside the CDR3, the full variable domain is DTGVSQNPRHKITKRGQNVTFRCDPISEHNRLYWYRQTLGQGPEFLTYFQNEAQLEKSRLLSDRFSAERPKGSFSTLEIQRTEQGDSAMYLCASSNKRNHAGAFFGQGTRLTVV.

V and J are TRBV5-4 and TRBJ1-3; 8 positions match TRBD1. In germline, CDR1 is SGHNT, CDR2 YYREEE (reference sequence). V dropped 2 bases and J dropped 0; count of bases not matched to a gene: 7. The CDR3 runs 17 residues. CDR3 sequence reads: CASSLDRGRYSGNTIYF. Here the CDR3 DNA reads TGTGCCAGCAGCTTAGACAGGGGACGATACTCTGGAAACACCATATATTTT.

The V call is TRBV19, the J call TRBJ2-1; D not resolved. CDR1 LNHDA and CDR2 SQIVND come from the germline V gene (reference sequence). The CDR3 is 13 residues long. V lost 3 bases and J 7 bases, leaving 10 bases between the germline ends. CDR3 in amino acids: CASSIGFTNEQFF. The DNA of the CDR3 is TGTGCCAGTAGTATCGGGTTTACGAATGAGCAGTTCTTC.

The rearrangement links TRBV10-2 to TRBJ2-1; 8 nucleotides match TRBD2. Unmatched junction bases numbered 8, after V lost 1 base and J lost 9 bases. Germline CDR1 and CDR2: WSHSY and SAAADI. The CDR3 length is 15 residues. In nucleotides, the CDR3 is TGCGCCAGCAGTGAGTGGCGGGAGGCGTCCGGTGAGCAGTTCTTC. Translated: CASSEWREASGEQFF.

V gene TRBV19 combines with J gene TRBJ1-5; the D gene is possibly TRBD1 (6 bases). CDR1 and CDR2 (germline): LNHDA, SQIVND (reference sequence). With 5 bases removed from V and 3 bases from J, the gap between germline ends came to 14 bases. The CDR3 has 15 residues. The DNA of the CDR3 is TGTGCCAGTAGTCTGGACAGCGGATACAATCAGCCCCAGCATTTT. Translated, it gives CASSLDSGYNQPQHF.

The V gene is TRBV19, the J gene TRBJ1-1; D perhaps matches TRBD1 (6 bases). CDR1 is LNHDA, CDR2 SQIVND, per germline (reference sequence). With 7 bases removed from V and 5 bases from J, the gap between germline ends came to 17 bases. The length of the CDR3 is 14 residues. CDR3 sequence reads: CASNWEQGGTEAFF. DNA of the CDR3: TGTGCCAGTAATTGGGAACAGGGCGGGACTGAAGCTTTCTTT.

The J gene is TRBJ2-1, the V gene TRBV7-2, with 8 bases aligning to TRBD1. The trim removed 5 bases at V and 10 bases at J, leaving 10 bases unmatched. Per the germline V gene, CDR1 is SGHTA and CDR2 is FQGNSA. CDR3 length equals 14 residues. The CDR3 nucleotides read TGTGCCAGCAGCCCTGGACAGGGAGTAGGCGAGCAGTTCTTC. It encodes CASSPGQGVGEQFF.

This rearrangement joins TRBV19 to TRBJ2-5; tentative D call: TRBD1 (5 bases). Looked up from germline, CDR1 is LNHDA and CDR2 is SQIVND (reference sequence). V lost 6 bases to trimming and J lost 0 bases, with 14 bases between them. The CDR3 has 15 amino acids. CDR3 sequence (DNA): TGTGCCAGTAGGCCCCTGGGGCAGAACCAAGAGACCCAGTACTTC. Amino acids: CASRPLGQNQETQYF.

Only a few counts were recorded for this clone. V and J are TRBV2 and TRBJ2-1; TRBD2 is a possible D gene (5 bases). CDR1 and CDR2 (germline): SNHLY, FYNNEI. The CDR3 is 11 amino acids. With 10 bases removed from V and 6 bases from J, the gap between germline ends came to 10 bases. The DNA for the CDR3 is TGTGCCACCTCACTAGGCAATGAGCAGTTCTTC. This gives the protein CATSLGNEQFF.

The chain combines TRBV5-1 with TRBJ1-1; TRBD1 aligns across 12 bases. The CDR3 consists of 15 residues. V was pared by 5 bases and J by 5 bases, with 7 bases of the junction left unmatched. Looked up from germline, CDR1 is SGHRS and CDR2 is YFSETQ. CDR3 sequence: CASRIGTGGYTEAFF. For the CDR3, the DNA is TGCGCCAGCAGGATCGGGACAGGGGGCTATACTGAAGCTTTCTTT. Combining the CDR3 with reference TRBV5-1 and TRBJ1-1 gives the whole variable domain KAGVTQTPRYLIKTRGQQVTLSCSPISGHRSVSWYQQTPGQGLQFLFEYFSETQRNKGNFPGRFSGRQFSNSRSEMNVSTLELGDSALYLCASRIGTGGYTEAFFGQGTRLTVV.

This clone was recorded once. The chain combines TRBV7-8 with TRBJ2-7; perhaps TRBD1 as D (5 bases). CDR1 and CDR2 (germline): SGHVS, FQNEAQ. Trimming took 5 bases from V and 3 from J, leaving 17 bases between them. CDR3 length: 15 amino acids. The CDR3 DNA follows: TGTGCCAGCAGCGGTAGGGGTGACGAAAGCTACGAGCAGTACTTC. Protein sequence: CASSGRGDESYEQYF. Together with reference TRBV7-8 and TRBJ2-7, the CDR3 gives the full variable domain: GAGVSQSPRYKVAKRGQDVALRCDPISGHVSLFWYQQALGQGPEFLTYFQNEAQLDKSGLPSDRFFAERPEGSVSTLKIQRTQQEDSAVYLCASSGRGDESYEQYFGPGTRLTVT.

The chain has TRBV6-5 and TRBJ2-4; tentatively, D is TRBD1 (5 bases). The ends were cut back, 6 bases at V and 7 bases at J, with 13 bases in the middle. Germline V gene data show CDR1 as MNHEY and CDR2 as SVGAGI. CDR3 length: 13 amino acids. DNA of the CDR3: TGTGCCAGCAGCGAATGGACATCGAACATTCAGTACTTC. Translation: CASSEWTSNIQYF.

This chain links TRBV29-1 with TRBJ2-1; TRBD1 agrees at 7 bases. The CDR3 sequence is 14 residues long. V lost 5 bases, J lost 8 bases, and 12 bases stayed unmatched. CDR1 SQVTM and CDR2 ANQGSEA come from the germline V gene. The CDR3 loop reads CSVRQGEKSHEQFF. CDR3 coding DNA: TGCAGCGTTCGACAGGGCGAAAAAAGTCATGAGCAGTTCTTC.

The chain couples TRBV5-1 to TRBJ1-1; TRBD1 aligns across 7 bases. In germline, CDR1 is SGHRS, CDR2 YFSETQ. V trimming: 4 bases; J trimming: 4 bases; junction bases outside the gene matches: 7. The CDR3 loop spans 14 amino acids. CDR3: CASSPATGSTEAFF. CDR3 DNA sequence: TGCGCCAGCAGCCCTGCGACAGGGTCCACTGAAGCTTTCTTT. The whole variable domain, filled in from reference TRBV5-1 and TRBJ1-1, reads KAGVTQTPRYLIKTRGQQVTLSCSPISGHRSVSWYQQTPGQGLQFLFEYFSETQRNKGNFPGRFSGRQFSNSRSEMNVSTLELGDSALYLCASSPATGSTEAFFGQGTRLTVV.

The CDR3 loop is CASSLGLRGTGYTF. For the CDR3, the DNA is TGTGCCAGCAGCTTAGGATTGAGGGGGACGGGCTACACCTTC. The chain has TRBV7-2 and TRBJ1-2; possible D gene TRBD1, 6 bases. Trimming pared 1 base from V and 8 bases from J, leaving 14 bases between. The germline gives CDR1 SGHTA, CDR2 FQGNSA. This CDR3 region has 14 residues.

In this sample, this clone turned up a few times. The J gene is TRBJ1-5, the V gene TRBV6-1, with 8 bases that match TRBD1. Trimming removed 5 bases from V and 6 bases from J; junction bases left unmatched: 9. Germline V gene lookup returns CDR1 MNHNS and CDR2 SASEGT. This CDR3 region has 15 residues. CDR3 region: CASSTTGDNRQPQHF. CDR3 nucleotide sequence: TGTGCCAGCAGTACGACAGGGGATAATCGTCAGCCCCAGCATTTT.

This clone was detected only once. The J gene is TRBJ2-1, the V gene TRBV4-1; D is uncertain. V lost 0 bases and J lost 6, with 6 bases in between. This CDR3 is 13 amino acids long. Per germline, CDR1 MGHRA and CDR2 YSYEKL. CDR3 sequence reads: CASSQDRSNEQFF. The CDR3 coding sequence is TGCGCCAGCAGCCAAGATAGGAGCAATGAGCAGTTCTTC.

This clone was seen once. This rearrangement joins TRBV30 to TRBJ2-5; 9 bases match TRBD2. CDR1 is GTSNPN and CDR2 is SVGIG in the germline V gene (reference sequence). After removal of 5 bases from V and 5 bases from J, the junction contained 6 bases not matched to a gene. CDR3 length: 13 residues. CDR3 region: CAWGRGGEETQYF. The CDR3 DNA sequence: TGTGCCTGGGGGCGGGGGGGTGAGGAGACCCAGTACTTC.

The J gene is TRBJ1-2, the V gene TRBV5-1; D ambiguous. In germline, CDR1 is SGHRS, CDR2 YFSETQ. V lost 5 bases and J 4 bases, leaving 9 bases between the germline ends. This CDR3 has 12 residues. CDR3 DNA: TGCGCCAGCAGTGGAGAATTCTATGGCTACACCTTC. Translated: CASSGEFYGYTF.